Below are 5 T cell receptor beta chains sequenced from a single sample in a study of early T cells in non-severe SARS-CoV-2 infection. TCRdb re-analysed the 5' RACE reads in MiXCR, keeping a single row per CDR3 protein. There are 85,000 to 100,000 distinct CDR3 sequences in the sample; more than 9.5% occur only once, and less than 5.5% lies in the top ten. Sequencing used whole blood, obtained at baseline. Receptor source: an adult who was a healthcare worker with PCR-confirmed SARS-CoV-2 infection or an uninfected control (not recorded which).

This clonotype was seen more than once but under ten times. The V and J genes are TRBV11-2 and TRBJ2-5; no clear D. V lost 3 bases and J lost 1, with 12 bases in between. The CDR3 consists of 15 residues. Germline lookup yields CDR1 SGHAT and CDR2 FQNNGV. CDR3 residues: CASSFDGQPQETQYF. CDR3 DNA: TGTGCCAGCAGCTTTGATGGGCAGCCCCAAGAGACCCAGTACTTC.

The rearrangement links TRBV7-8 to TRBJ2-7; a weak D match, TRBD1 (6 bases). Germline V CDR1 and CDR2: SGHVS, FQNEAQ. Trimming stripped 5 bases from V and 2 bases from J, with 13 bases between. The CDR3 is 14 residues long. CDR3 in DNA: TGTGCCAGCAGCCCTGGACAGACTACCTACGAGCAGTACTTC. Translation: CASSPGQTTYEQYF.

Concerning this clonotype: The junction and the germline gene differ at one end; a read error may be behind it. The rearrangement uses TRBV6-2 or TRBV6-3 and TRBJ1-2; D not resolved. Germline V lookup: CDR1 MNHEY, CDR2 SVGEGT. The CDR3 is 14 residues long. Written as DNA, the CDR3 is TGTGCCAGCAATTACTCAAGGCAGCTCTATGGCTACACCTTC. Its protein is CASNYSRQLYGYTF.

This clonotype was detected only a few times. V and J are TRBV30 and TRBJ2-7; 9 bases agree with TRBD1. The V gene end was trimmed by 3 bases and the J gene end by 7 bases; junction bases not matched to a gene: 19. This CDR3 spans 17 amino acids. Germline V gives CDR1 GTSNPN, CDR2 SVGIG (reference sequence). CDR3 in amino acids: CAWSDPSGTGYLGEQYF. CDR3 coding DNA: TGTGCCTGGAGCGATCCTTCCGGGACAGGGTACCTGGGGGAGCAGTACTTC.

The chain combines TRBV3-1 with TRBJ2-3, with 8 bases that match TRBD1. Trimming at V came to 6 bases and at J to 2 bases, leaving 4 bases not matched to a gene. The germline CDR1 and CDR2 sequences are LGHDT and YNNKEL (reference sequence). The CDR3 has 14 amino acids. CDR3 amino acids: CASRGDRSTDTQYF. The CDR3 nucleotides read TGTGCCAGCAGGGGGGACAGGTCCACAGATACGCAGTATTTT.